Listed below are T cell receptor beta chains from one sample, sequenced in a study of blood T cells in healthy people across ages. TCRdb reanalysed the 5' RACE reads using MiXCR and keeps one entry per CDR3 protein. The sample carries almost 800,000 distinct CDR3 sequences, 58% recorded once. The specimen sequenced was blood. The receptors here all came from a man aged 30 to 39 in good health. Both conserved end residues are part of each CDR3. D genes are given only for firm matches. Expanded clones are given a class, and other clones once, few, many or no size at all.

few	TRBV3-1	TRBJ2-4	NA	CASSQAGSNILAKNIQYF	TGTGCCAGCAGCCAAGCGGGGTCCAACATTCTAGCCAAAAACATTCAGTACTTC
few	TRBV6-2/TRBV6-3	TRBJ2-1	NA	CASVRTASYNEQFF	TGTGCCAGCGTAAGGACAGCCTCCTACAATGAGCAGTTCTTC
many	TRBV7-3	TRBJ2-3	TRBD2	CASSFRAGGTDTQYF	TGTGCCAGCAGCTTTCGAGCGGGAGGTACAGATACGCAGTATTTT
NA	TRBV20-1	TRBJ2-3	NA	CSAAVPSTDTQYF	TGCAGTGCTGCCGTACCTAGCACAGATACGCAGTATTTT
NA	TRBV9	TRBJ2-5	TRBD1	CASTAGTGVWGETQYF	TGTGCCAGCACCGCCGGGACAGGGGTTTGGGGAGAGACCCAGTACTTC
NA	TRBV7-2	TRBJ2-5	NA	CASSLSIGGVETQYF	TGTGCCAGCAGCTTGTCAATAGGAGGTGTCGAGACCCAGTACTTC
NA	TRBV19	TRBJ2-7	NA	CANPGLSYEQYF	TGTGCCAACCCCGGACTTTCCTACGAGCAGTACTTC
NA	TRBV12-3/TRBV12-4	TRBJ1-5	TRBD1	CASRQGLNQPQHF	TGTGCCAGCCGACAGGGGTTGAATCAGCCCCAGCATTTT
NA	TRBV7-2	TRBJ1-4	NA	CASSLAAVFTNEKLFF	TGTGCCAGCAGCTTAGCGGCGGTTTTCACTAATGAAAAACTGTTTTTT
NA	TRBV4-2	TRBJ2-3	TRBD2	CAGSQEAGTDTQYF	TGTGCCGGCAGCCAGGAAGCGGGAACAGATACGCAGTATTTT
many	TRBV5-8	TRBJ2-7	TRBD1	CASGTGGLYEQYF	TGTGCCAGCGGGACAGGGGGCCTCTACGAGCAGTACTTC
NA	TRBV5-6	TRBJ2-3	NA	CASSDVEGGTQYF	TGTGCCAGCAGCGACGTCGAGGGCGGTACGCAGTATTTT
NA	TRBV29-1	TRBJ2-7	NA	CSVADSPGYEQYF	TGCAGCGTCGCCGACAGTCCAGGCTACGAGCAGTACTTC
NA	TRBV6-5	TRBJ2-1	TRBD1	CASSRTGGSSNEQFF	TGTGCCAGCAGCCGGACAGGGGGCTCTTCCAATGAGCAGTTCTTC
once	TRBV20-1	TRBJ2-4	TRBD2	CSAVSGGASKNIQYF	TGCAGTGCTGTTAGCGGGGGGGCGAGCAAAAACATTCAGTACTTC
NA	TRBV10-3	TRBJ2-7	TRBD2	CATKSPSGASYNEQYF	TGTGCCACCAAGTCGCCTAGCGGGGCCTCCTACAATGAGCAGTACTTC
few	TRBV7-2	TRBJ2-5	TRBD2	CASSLFGGGEETQYF	TGTGCCAGCAGCTTGTTCGGCGGGGGGGAAGAGACCCAGTACTTC
few	TRBV6-5	TRBJ1-2	NA	CASSEGQGSNGYTF	TGTGCCAGCAGCGAAGGGCAGGGAAGTAATGGCTACACCTTC
once	TRBV27	TRBJ1-2	TRBD1	CTSSSKGTGGLYGYTF	TGTACCAGCAGTTCGAAAGGGACAGGAGGACTTTATGGCTACACCTTC
NA	TRBV28	TRBJ2-7	NA	CASSEGQIYEQYF	TGTGCCAGCAGTGAAGGACAGATCTACGAGCAGTACTTC
NA	TRBV2	TRBJ1-6	NA	CASSLRVSNSPLHF	TGTGCCAGCAGCCTCCGTGTTTCCAATTCACCCCTCCACTTT
NA	TRBV2	TRBJ2-4	NA	CASSGTYIQYF	TGTGCCAGCAGTGGGACGTACATTCAGTACTTC
few	TRBV12-3/TRBV12-4	TRBJ1-2	TRBD1	CASRAGGAEYGYTF	TGTGCCAGCAGAGCAGGGGGCGCTGAGTATGGCTACACCTTC
NA	TRBV6-5	TRBJ2-7	NA	CASSAFMGMYEQYF	TGTGCCAGCAGTGCCTTTATGGGGATGTACGAGCAGTACTTC
NA	TRBV7-2	TRBJ1-2	NA	CASSLSPPGLYGYTF	TGTGCCAGCAGCTTAAGTCCGCCAGGACTCTATGGCTACACCTTC
NA	TRBV7-2	TRBJ2-7	NA	CASSLGPGRGIEQYF	TGTGCCAGCAGCTTAGGTCCGGGACGCGGAATCGAGCAGTACTTC
NA	TRBV10-3	TRBJ1-2	TRBD1	CATTSTGANYGYTF	TGTGCCACCACATCTACAGGGGCCAACTATGGCTACACCTTC
NA	TRBV6-2/TRBV6-3	TRBJ1-5	NA	CASSDISNQPQHF	TGTGCCAGCAGTGACATTAGCAATCAGCCCCAGCATTTT
NA	TRBV13	TRBJ2-7	TRBD2	CASSKRGSSYEQYF	TGTGCCAGCAGCAAGCGCGGGAGCTCCTACGAGCAGTACTTC
NA	TRBV29-1	TRBJ2-3	TRBD2	CSVAPSGSGNADTQYF	TGCAGCGTTGCCCCTAGTGGTAGCGGGAACGCAGATACGCAGTATTTT